The sample holds many counts of the clone carrying this T cell receptor (beta chain). These data come from a study of T cells after yellow fever vaccination. TCRdb recomputed calls from the 5' RACE reads with MiXCR, one row per CDR3 protein. This sample carries 200,000 to 300,000 distinct CDR3 sequences, around 3.5% of them seen once, and the ten largest clones take 19%. The origin of this receptor is a man aged 18 to 29 who received the YFV17D yellow fever vaccine. The specimen comprised PBMCs, sampled 15 days after the yellow fever booster vaccination.

The chain's CDR3 is CASSLEPRNEQFF. The CDR3 DNA follows: TGTGCCAGCAGCTTAGAACCTAGGAATGAGCAGTTCTTC. The rearrangement links TRBV7-2 to TRBJ2-1; no firm D call. This CDR3 has 13 amino acids. With 1 base removed from V and 7 bases from J, the gap between germline ends came to 8 bases. From germline, CDR1 is SGHTA and CDR2 FQGNSA.